This TCR beta chain was captured by sequencing in a study of regulatory T cells in long-lasting Graves disease. This clonotype was seen ten or more times. The time point is: persistent/refractory GD, antithyroid drugs over 5 years with positive TRAb. RNA from PBMCs was the source of the TCR library. Germline assignment: CDR1 SGHAT and CDR2 FQNNGV. V dropped 4 bases and J dropped 3 bases, with 9 bases sitting between them. The CDR3 length is 13 residues. Building the TCR beta libraries relied on iRepertoire HTBI primers, and CDR3 regions underwent Arm-PCR. Authors' analysis steps: Segment identification across samples yielded about 60 TRBV and some 13 TRBJ segments. TCRdb recomputed calls from the multiplex PCR reads with MiXCR, one row per CDR3 protein. What appears here as the V and J calls and clone size reflects TCRdb's work, not the paper's. Of roughly 470,000 distinct CDR3 sequences listed, 20% are singletons.

This rearrangement joins TRBV11-2 to TRBJ2-5, with a possible D match to TRBD2 (6 bases). This material consisted of peripheral blood mononuclear cells (PBMCs), taken when the disease was refractory, from a patient treated with antithyroid drugs. This TCR derives from a female donor with Graves disease. CDR3 sequence: CASSSSEEETQYF. Written as DNA, the CDR3 is TGTGCCAGCAGCTCTAGCGAGGAAGAGACCCAGTACTTC.